Listed here are 28 T cell receptor beta chains from one sample, sequenced in a study of cytomegalovirus exposure and HLA in healthy donors. A multiplex PCR was run with 60 Vbeta primers and 13 Jbeta primers. Here immunoSEQ multiplex PCR was the method, and the copy in TCRdb shows in-frame clones only, minus some. The sample has roughly 100,000 clones, roughly 79% seen once. The sequenced sample consisted of PBMCs. These receptors all come from a woman between 40 and 55 years old in good health and CMV-seronegative.

The rearrangement joins TRBV20-1 to TRBJ1-1; no reliable D call. Germline assignment: CDR1 DFQATT and CDR2 SNEGSKA (reference sequence). There are 11 residues in the CDR3. Trimming removed 5 bases from V and 1 base from J, with 5 bases in between. The CDR3 protein is CSARENTEAFF. The CDR3 DNA is TGCAGTGCTCGGGAGAACACTGAAGCTTTCTTT.

This clone was detected only once. The chain is built from TRBV6-5 and TRBJ2-2, with TRBD2 as a possible D gene (6 bases). V was shortened by 6 bases and J by 13 bases, with 15 bases between the two germline ends. In germline, CDR1 is MNHEY, CDR2 SVGAGI. The CDR3 runs 12 residues. The CDR3 DNA follows: TGTGCCAGCAGACTGATGGACGGGAGGCTGTTTTTT. Protein: CASRLMDGRLFF.

This sequence joins TRBV11-1 and TRBJ1-1, with 8 positions matching TRBD1. The length of the CDR3 is 14 residues. Trimming took 0 bases from V and 6 from J; bases not matched to a gene: 3. CDR1 and CDR2 (germline): SGHAT, FQDESV (reference sequence). In nucleotides, the CDR3 is TGTGCCAGCAGCTTAGCGCAGGGGGCAGCTGAAGCTTTCTTT. Its translation: CASSLAQGAAEAFF.

V is TRBV5-1 and J is TRBJ1-4; 7 bases agree with TRBD1. The germline V gene has CDR1 SGHRS and CDR2 YFSETQ. With 3 bases clipped from V and 6 bases from J, the junction kept 5 bases outside the gene matches. This CDR3 spans 14 amino acids. The CDR3 DNA sequence: TGCGCCAGCAGCTCACAGGGGTGGGATGAAAAACTGTTTTTT. Translated, it gives CASSSQGWDEKLFF.

The rearrangement joins TRBV7-9 to TRBJ1-3; D is undetermined. This CDR3 has 19 amino acids. V was shortened by 3 bases and J by 1 base, with 22 bases between the two germline ends. Germline V gives CDR1 SEHNR, CDR2 FQNEAQ (reference sequence). The DNA of the CDR3 is TGTGCCAGCAGCTTTTCGACACCTGGGCAATTTTTTTCTGGAAACACCATATATTTT. This gives the protein CASSFSTPGQFFSGNTIYF.

This sequence joins TRBV30 and TRBJ1-6; D unresolved. Germline CDR1 is GTSNPN and CDR2 is SVGIG (reference sequence). The ends were cut back, 2 bases at V and 9 bases at J, with 17 bases in the middle. There are 15 residues in the CDR3. CDR3 DNA: TGTGCCTGGAGTCCTGGACTGTTCTCTAGTTCACCCCTCCACTTT. Encoded protein: CAWSPGLFSSSPLHF.

This clone was counted once. The chain employs TRBV6-6 and TRBJ1-1; 7 bases fit TRBD1. Germline V gene sequence: CDR1 MNHNY, CDR2 SVGAGI (reference sequence). The CDR3 spans 14 residues. The V gene end was trimmed by 8 bases and the J gene end by 0 bases; junction bases not matched to a gene: 6. Written as DNA, the CDR3 is TGTGCCAGCGTGACAGGGTTGGTGAACACTGAAGCTTTCTTT. Its translation: CASVTGLVNTEAFF.

The chain links TRBV19 to TRBJ1-1, with 8 bases lining up with TRBD1. This CDR3 is built from 12 residues. Germline values: CDR1 LNHDA, CDR2 SQIVND (reference sequence). With V trimmed by 8 bases and J by 5 bases, 4 bases remained unmatched. The CDR3, as DNA: TGTGCCAGTCGGACAGGGCAGACTGAAGCTTTCTTT. It encodes CASRTGQTEAFF.

The chain links TRBV7-8 to TRBJ2-3, with 12 bases fitting TRBD2. The length of the CDR3 is 17 residues. J was trimmed by 2 bases and V by 0 bases; bases with no gene match: 3. Germline loops: CDR1 SGHVS, CDR2 FQNEAQ. The CDR3 loop is CASSLATSGGLTDTQYF. CDR3 sequence (DNA): TGTGCCAGCAGCTTAGCCACTAGCGGGGGGCTCACAGATACGCAGTATTTT.

The V call is TRBV7-9, the J call TRBJ1-6, with D possibly TRBD1 on 6 matching bases. V dropped 8 bases and J dropped 10 bases, with 12 bases sitting between them. CDR3 length equals 12 residues. Germline V gives CDR1 SEHNR, CDR2 FQNEAQ (reference sequence). The CDR3 loop reads CASATGLSPLHF. DNA for the CDR3: TGTGCCAGCGCGACAGGTTTATCACCCCTCCACTTT.

The V gene is TRBV7-2, the J gene TRBJ2-2; TRBD1 matches 8 bases. In germline, CDR1 is SGHTA, CDR2 FQGNSA. The CDR3 length is 16 residues. V was clipped by 8 bases and J by 2 bases; unmatched bases: 10. The CDR3 nucleotides read TGTGCCAGCCTATTCTACGGACAGGGCAACACCGGGGAGCTGTTTTTT. Translated: CASLFYGQGNTGELFF.

This clone has a handful of counts. The rearrangement uses TRBV30 and TRBJ1-1; no clear D gene. The CDR3 contains 15 residues. V was shortened by 5 bases and J by 0 bases, with 16 bases between the two germline ends. Germline V lookup: CDR1 GTSNPN, CDR2 SVGIG (reference sequence). The CDR3 reads CAWVPSLAMNTEAFF. CDR3 in DNA: TGTGCCTGGGTCCCTTCTTTGGCCATGAACACTGAAGCTTTCTTT.

To note about this clone: The CDR3 ends on some other residue instead of the conserved phenylalanine or tryptophan, so this is likely a read error. The chain joins TRBV4-1 to TRBJ1-4, with a weak D call TRBD1 (5 bases). The CDR3 is made up of 16 amino acids. In germline, CDR1 is MGHRA, CDR2 YSYEKL. Deletions cut 1 base from V and 3 bases from J, with 12 bases between. The CDR3 region is CASSQVPQGANEKLFV. CDR3 nucleotides: TGCGCCAGCAGCCAAGTCCCCCAGGGTGCTAATGAAAAACTGTTTGTT.

The J gene is TRBJ1-6, the V gene TRBV7-8; the D gene is possibly TRBD1 (5 bases). The CDR3 is 17 amino acids. V lost 2 bases to trimming and J lost 7 bases, with 18 bases between them. The germline V gene encodes CDR1 SGHVS and CDR2 FQNEAQ. CDR3 sequence: CASSLYAPTGGNSPLHF. CDR3 in DNA: TGTGCCAGCAGCTTATACGCCCCGACCGGGGGAAATTCACCCCTCCACTTT.

This rearrangement joins TRBV5-4 to TRBJ2-5; the D is unclear. This CDR3 spans 14 amino acids. The germline gives CDR1 SGHNT, CDR2 YYREEE (reference sequence). The ends were cut back, 2 bases at V and 4 bases at J, with 12 bases in the middle. In DNA, the CDR3 is TGTGCCAGCAGCTTTTACGGTTTTGGAGAGACCCAGTACTTC. This translates into CASSFYGFGETQYF.

The rearrangement links TRBV5-4 to TRBJ1-2; perhaps TRBD1 as D (6 bases). Germline V lookup: CDR1 SGHNT, CDR2 YYREEE (reference sequence). V was cut by 4 bases and J by 4 bases, with 17 bases left in between. The CDR3 consists of 15 residues. The CDR3 DNA reads as TGTGCCAGCAGCCCCTCCGACAGGTTTTCCTATGGCTACACCTTC. Its translation is CASSPSDRFSYGYTF. The full variable domain, rest sourced from reference TRBV5-4 and TRBJ1-2, is ETGVTQSPTHLIKTRGQQVTLRCSSQSGHNTVSWYQQALGQGPQFIFQYYREEENGRGNFPPRFSGLQFPNYSSELNVNALELDDSALYLCASSPSDRFSYGYTFGSGTRLTVV.

The V gene is TRBV5-1, the J gene TRBJ2-1, with D maybe TRBD1 (5 bases). Germline CDR1 and CDR2: SGHRS and YFSETQ. V lost 4 bases to trimming and J lost 0 bases, with 17 bases between them. This CDR3 has 17 residues. In DNA, the CDR3 is TGCGCCAGCAGCCGGATGACAGTTTCTAGCTCCTACAATGAGCAGTTCTTC. The encoded protein is CASSRMTVSSSYNEQFF.

V usage is TRBV15 and J usage is TRBJ1-5; 9 bases map to TRBD1. The germline CDR1 and CDR2 sequences are LNHNV and YYDKDF (reference sequence). Unmatched junction bases numbered 1, after V lost 3 bases and J lost 1 base. The CDR3 covers 15 residues. The CDR3 DNA follows: TGTGCCACCAGCAGGGGACAGGGAAGCAATCAGCCCCAGCATTTT. Protein sequence: CATSRGQGSNQPQHF.

This clone was seen a few times. The chain is built from TRBV9 and TRBJ2-5; D gene unclear. Germline lookup yields CDR1 SGDLS and CDR2 YYNGEE. Trimming shortened V by 4 bases and J by 0 bases, and 7 bases separated the two germline ends. The CDR3 extends over 13 amino acids. Here the CDR3 reads CASSFGDQETQYF. CDR3 DNA: TGTGCCAGCAGCTTTGGAGACCAAGAGACCCAGTACTTC.

The chain recombines TRBV6-5 with TRBJ1-2; 7 bases agree with TRBD1. This CDR3 spans 16 amino acids. The V gene's germline CDR1 is MNHEY and CDR2 SVGAGI. Trimming cost V 0 bases and J 8 bases; bases outside gene matches: 12. The CDR3 sequence: CASSYSRGLGGKGYTF. The DNA of the CDR3 is TGTGCCAGCAGTTACTCGAGGGGGCTAGGAGGGAAAGGCTACACCTTC.

This chain joins TRBV27 and TRBJ1-2; 10 bases map to TRBD1. Germline V gene sequence: CDR1 MNHEY, CDR2 SMNVEV (reference sequence). V lost 2 bases and J lost 7; bases outside the gene matches: 4. CDR3 size: 14 residues. The CDR3 spells CASSLVGTGVGYTF. CDR3 bases: TGTGCCAGCAGTTTAGTTGGGACAGGGGTTGGCTACACCTTC.

CDR3 amino acids: CASSPQGFYQPQHF. The CDR3 region has the DNA TGTGCCAGCAGTCCCCAGGGGTTTTATCAGCCCCAGCATTTT. The chain recombines TRBV2 with TRBJ1-5; D is perhaps TRBD1 (6 bases). CDR1 and CDR2 from the germline V gene are SNHLY and FYNNEI. The V end was cut by 5 bases, the J end by 5 bases, with 13 bases between. The CDR3 extends over 14 amino acids.

This chain links TRBV7-9 with TRBJ1-4, with 11 bases matching TRBD1. Germline CDR1 and CDR2: SEHNR and FQNEAQ (reference sequence). Germline trimming cut 6 bases from V and 7 bases from J; bases unmatched to any gene: 10. This CDR3 is built from 16 residues. CDR3 region: CASSNTRTGGIEKLFF. The CDR3 DNA is TGTGCCAGCAGTAATACCCGGACAGGGGGCATTGAAAAACTGTTTTTT.

J is TRBJ2-3 and V is TRBV19; 7 bases map to TRBD2. Germline V lookup: CDR1 LNHDA, CDR2 SQIVND (reference sequence). V gave up 6 bases and J gave up 6 bases; unmatched junction bases: 15. The CDR3 totals 16 residues. The CDR3 region is CASRGPGGSMGDTQYF. The CDR3 bases are TGTGCCAGTAGAGGACCCGGGGGGAGTATGGGCGATACGCAGTATTTT.

This chain joins TRBV29-1 and TRBJ2-5; the D gene is possibly TRBD2 (7 bases). The CDR3 runs to 14 residues. The germline CDR1 and CDR2 sequences are SQVTM and ANQGSEA. The V gene lost 7 bases and the J gene lost 5 bases, with 20 bases spanning the gap. In DNA, the CDR3 is TGCAGCGCTGGAGGATCCGGGGGGCGGGAGACCCAGTACTTC. Its protein product is CSAGGSGGRETQYF. Full variable domain (outside the CDR3, taken from reference TRBV29-1 and TRBJ2-5): SAVISQKPSRDICQRGTSLTIQCQVDSQVTMMFWYRQQPGQSLTLIATANQGSEATYESGFVIDKFPISRPNLTFSTLTVSNMSPEDSSIYLCSAGGSGGRETQYFGPGTRLLVL.

V usage is TRBV5-1 and J usage is TRBJ2-1; TRBD2 matches 9 bases. This CDR3 is built from 16 residues. V shed 1 base, J shed 8 bases, and the junction held 10 bases outside the gene matches. Germline assignment: CDR1 SGHRS and CDR2 YFSETQ. The CDR3 spells CASSLLGSSGVDEQFF. CDR3 DNA sequence: TGCGCCAGCAGCTTGCTTGGGTCTAGCGGGGTGGATGAGCAGTTCTTC. Variable domain in full (rest from reference TRBV5-1 and TRBJ2-1): KAGVTQTPRYLIKTRGQQVTLSCSPISGHRSVSWYQQTPGQGLQFLFEYFSETQRNKGNFPGRFSGRQFSNSRSEMNVSTLELGDSALYLCASSLLGSSGVDEQFFGPGTRLTVL.

This rearrangement joins TRBV19 to TRBJ2-2; D remains ambiguous. The CDR3 is 14 residues long. Per the germline V gene, CDR1 is LNHDA and CDR2 is SQIVND (reference sequence). The V end lost 7 bases, the J end lost 5 bases, and 14 bases lay between the germline ends. CDR3 in amino acids: CASIPWPQTGELFF. In nucleotides, the CDR3 is TGTGCCAGTATCCCCTGGCCTCAAACCGGGGAGCTGTTTTTT.

The chain combines TRBV11-3 with TRBJ2-6; unclear D gene. Germline-derived CDR1 and CDR2 are SGHNT and YENEEA. There are 16 residues in the CDR3. Trimming took 4 bases from V and 0 from J, leaving 10 bases between them. The CDR3 bases are TGTGCCAGCAGCTCCAGCCTAGTCTCTGGGGCCAACGTCCTGACTTTC. Encoded protein: CASSSSLVSGANVLTF.